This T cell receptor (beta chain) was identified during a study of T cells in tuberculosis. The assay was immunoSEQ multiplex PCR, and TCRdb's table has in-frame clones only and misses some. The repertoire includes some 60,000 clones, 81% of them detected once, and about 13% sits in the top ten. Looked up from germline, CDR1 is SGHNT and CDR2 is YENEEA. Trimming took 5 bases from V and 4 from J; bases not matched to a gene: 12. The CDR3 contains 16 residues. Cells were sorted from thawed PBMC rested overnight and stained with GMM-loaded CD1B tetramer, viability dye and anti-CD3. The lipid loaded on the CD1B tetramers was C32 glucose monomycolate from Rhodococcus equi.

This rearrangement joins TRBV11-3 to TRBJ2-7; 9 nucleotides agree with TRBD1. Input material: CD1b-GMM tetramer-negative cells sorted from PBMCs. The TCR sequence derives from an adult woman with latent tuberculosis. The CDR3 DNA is TGTGCCAGCAGCCAAGCCGGGACAGGGAGCGGGTACGAGCAGTACTTC. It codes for CASSQAGTGSGYEQYF.